The 15 T cell receptor beta chains listed next were all sequenced from one sample in a study of blood T cell repertoires in COVID-19. Generated by immunoSEQ multiplex PCR, the TCRdb table keeps only in-frame clones and is missing some. In the table there are over 100,000 clones, roughly three quarters of which are singletons. The sequenced sample consisted of peripheral blood. These receptors originate from an elderly woman with acute or convalescent COVID-19.

The V and J genes are TRBV29-1 and TRBJ2-3; D possibly corresponds to TRBD1 (5 bases). The V end was cut by 2 bases, the J end by 2 bases, with 17 bases between. The CDR3 consists of 16 residues. Germline V CDR1 and CDR2: SQVTM, ANQGSEA. CDR3 sequence: CSVETTRQLLTDTQYF. The CDR3 DNA sequence: TGCAGCGTTGAAACTACCAGACAGCTTCTCACAGATACGCAGTATTTT.

The genes are TRBV7-2 and TRBJ2-7, with TRBD2 identical over 9 bases. This CDR3 spans 15 amino acids. CDR1 is SGHTA, CDR2 FQGNSA, per germline. V was pared by 6 bases and J by 3 bases, with 9 bases of the junction left unmatched. The CDR3 sequence is CASSRGSGGLYEQYF. CDR3 DNA sequence: TGTGCCAGCAGTCGGGGGAGCGGGGGGCTCTACGAGCAGTACTTC.

The rearrangement links TRBV7-2 to TRBJ2-1, with 8 bases lining up with TRBD2. V gave up 0 bases and J gave up 7 bases; unmatched junction bases: 8. There are 16 residues in the CDR3. CDR1 and CDR2 from the germline V gene are SGHTA and FQGNSA. For the CDR3, the DNA is TGTGCCAGCAGCTTAGCCTCGAGCGGGAGCGCGAATGAGCAGTTCTTC. It translates to CASSLASSGSANEQFF.

The genes are TRBV7-2 and TRBJ1-2; 9 bases align to TRBD1. CDR1 SGHTA and CDR2 FQGNSA come from the germline V gene. Unmatched junction bases numbered 10, after V lost 7 bases and J lost 7 bases. This CDR3 region has 14 residues. The CDR3 nucleotides read TGTGCCAGCACCCTAGGGACAGGGAAGGTTGGCTACACCTTC. Its translation is CASTLGTGKVGYTF.

The chain links TRBV18 to TRBJ1-5, with a weak D call TRBD1 (6 bases). CDR1 is KGHSH and CDR2 is LQKENI in the germline V gene. This CDR3 is built from 15 residues. V gave up 3 bases and J gave up 7 bases, with 16 bases separating them. The CDR3 region has the DNA TGTGCCAGCTCACCCTATTCAGGGGAGGGGCAGCCCCAGCATTTT. It specifies CASSPYSGEGQPQHF. Looking up the rest from reference TRBV18 and TRBJ1-5 gives the full variable domain: NAGVMQNPRHLVRRRGQEARLRCSPMKGHSHVYWYRQLPEEGLKFMVYLQKENIIDESGMPKERFSAEFPKEGPSILRIQQVVRGDSAAYFCASSPYSGEGQPQHFGDGTRLSIL.

Here the CDR3 DNA reads TGTGCCAGCAGCTGGGACAGGGAGACAGATACGCAGTATTTT. Its translation: CASSWDRETDTQYF. V and J are TRBV2 and TRBJ2-3; 9 positions match TRBD1. The CDR3 loop spans 14 amino acids. The V gene's germline CDR1 is SNHLY and CDR2 FYNNEI. J lost 3 bases, V lost 6 bases, and 4 bases had no gene match.

This chain uses TRBV11-2 with TRBJ2-1; D is perhaps TRBD1 (5 bases). This CDR3 has 14 residues. The V gene's germline CDR1 is SGHAT and CDR2 FQNNGV. V lost 0 bases and J 7 bases, leaving 10 bases between the germline ends. CDR3 sequence: CASSLDRAVNEQFF. The CDR3 nucleotides are TGTGCCAGCAGCTTAGACAGGGCGGTTAATGAGCAGTTCTTC.

The V call is TRBV10-3, the J call TRBJ1-5; no firm D call. This CDR3 region has 13 residues. Trimming shortened V by 3 bases and J by 5 bases, and 8 bases separated the two germline ends. Germline-derived CDR1 and CDR2 are ENHRY and SYGVKD. CDR3 sequence (DNA): TGTGCCATCAGTGAAGAGCGGGATCAGCCCCAGCATTTT. Amino acid sequence: CAISEERDQPQHF.

This clone was seen only once. This chain links TRBV3-1 (or the pseudogene TRBV3-2) with TRBJ1-2; tentatively, D is TRBD1 (5 bases). CDR3 length: 16 residues. Trimming shortened V by 1 base and J by 4 bases, and 16 bases separated the two germline ends. Germline lookup yields CDR1 LGHDT and CDR2 YNNKEL (reference sequence). DNA for the CDR3: TGTGCCAGCAGCCAAGGGGGTGCAGGGATGGGCTATGGCTACACCTTC. As protein: CASSQGGAGMGYGYTF.

This clone appeared a single time. The chain recombines TRBV12-3 or TRBV12-4 with TRBJ2-7; 7 bases agree with TRBD1. This CDR3 is built from 12 residues. With 6 bases clipped from V and 6 bases from J, the junction kept 5 bases outside the gene matches. The CDR3 here is CASRSDRVEQYF. The CDR3 DNA follows: TGTGCCAGCAGGTCAGACAGGGTCGAGCAGTACTTC.

This clone appeared a single time. This sequence joins TRBV18 and TRBJ1-4; the D is unclear. Between the trimmed V and J ends, which lost 3 bases and 6 bases, there was a span of 11 bases. Germline V gives CDR1 KGHSH, CDR2 LQKENI. The CDR3 totals 14 residues. Here the CDR3 DNA reads TGTGCCAGCTCACCTTCCGGGGAGTATGAAAAACTGTTTTTT. The encoded protein is CASSPSGEYEKLFF.

The J gene is TRBJ2-5, the V gene TRBV18; no clear D. Germline CDR1 reads KGHSH; CDR2 reads LQKENI. Trimming stripped 2 bases from V and 0 bases from J, with 4 bases between. The CDR3 has 13 amino acids. CDR3 in amino acids: CASSPTDQETQYF. DNA of the CDR3: TGTGCCAGCTCACCAACAGACCAAGAGACCCAGTACTTC. Full variable domain (rest looked up from reference TRBV18 and TRBJ2-5): NAGVMQNPRHLVRRRGQEARLRCSPMKGHSHVYWYRQLPEEGLKFMVYLQKENIIDESGMPKERFSAEFPKEGPSILRIQQVVRGDSAAYFCASSPTDQETQYFGPGTRLLVL.

This chain uses TRBV9 with TRBJ2-5; 8 bases are shared with TRBD1. In germline, CDR1 is SGDLS, CDR2 YYNGEE. Trimming removed 5 bases from V and 5 bases from J; junction bases left unmatched: 14. This CDR3 region has 16 residues. The CDR3 nucleotides read TGTGCCAGCAGTGGAGCTGGGGGACAGGTGATTGAGACCCAGTACTTC. It is translated as CASSGAGGQVIETQYF.

This clone showed up just a few times. The chain couples TRBV9 to TRBJ2-7; 8 positions match TRBD1. From germline, CDR1 is SGDLS and CDR2 YYNGEE. The CDR3 is 14 residues long. Trimming at V came to 3 bases and at J to 0 bases, leaving 2 bases not matched to a gene. The CDR3 bases are TGTGCCAGCAGCGCGACAGGGGCCTCCTACGAGCAGTACTTC. It yields the protein CASSATGASYEQYF.

The V call is TRBV5-6, the J call TRBJ2-5; 7 positions match TRBD1. CDR1 SGHDT and CDR2 YYEEEE come from the germline V gene. V shed 4 bases and J 2 bases; nucleotides not matched to a gene: 11. The CDR3 has 16 amino acids. The CDR3 loop reads CASSPRDSLWQETQYF. CDR3 sequence (DNA): TGTGCCAGCAGCCCCAGGGACAGCTTATGGCAAGAGACCCAGTACTTC.